The rows below give T cell receptor beta chains drawn from one sample of a study of blood T cell repertoires in COVID-19. The protocol was immunoSEQ multiplex PCR, while the TCRdb copy is restricted to in-frame clones and leaves out a portion. The table includes 200,000 or so clones, 60% to 85% detected once. The sequencing input was peripheral blood. The receptor source for this set is a man aged 60 to 69 with active or convalescent COVID-19. The CDR3 runs from the conserved cysteine through the conserved F or W.

>TRBV6-1
CASSEAWAGFTEAFF
>TRBV7-3
CASSVAGTGGRDTQYF
>TRBV29-1
CSVTTGGGSTEAFF
>TRBV7-2
CASRLTLRGNTEAFF
>TRBV23-1
CAGLEAGEKLFF
>TRBV2
CASRGGTSGADTQYF
>TRBV7-9
CASGLRGGRIGELFF
>TRBV2
CASSPSDYGYTF
>TRBV15
CATSRDLQGAYEQYF
>TRBV5-1
CASSLDPGTIDNEQFF
>TRBV6-2/TRBV6-3
CASSQRTGGIAYEQYF
>TRBV13
CASSSHSNYGYTF
>TRBV28
CASSWGLWNPEQYF
>TRBV9
CASSAGDWNTGELFF
>TRBV6-5
CATTAAGELFF
>TRBV29-1
CSVQGGRAPYEQYF
>TRBV30
CASSGRSRYYEQYF
>TRBV7-2
CASRSPGLGAGDTQYF
>TRBV10-3
CAISGRGQGTTEAFF
>TRBV7-8
CASSPSSEPQHF
>TRBV6-2/TRBV6-3
CASSSPNIYEQYF
>TRBV28
CATLGQAYTEAFF
>TRBV19
CASSTGGDYNEQFF
>TRBV7-9
CASSLAGASADTQYF
>TRBV19
CASTHGVESSYNEQFF
>TRBV10-3
CAISESRASGRYEQYF
>TRBV6-6
CASSNGEETQYF
>TRBV16
CASSPHDQGKSEQFF
>TRBV5-8
CASSLNGEISNQPQHF
>TRBV2
CASSVAKGATYEQYF
>TRBV11-2
CASSLPYTEAFF
>TRBV2
CASSGQRAGMGTDTQYF
>TRBV27
CASSFQPLAGVYNEQFF
>TRBV5-1
CASSFGTEGAEQYF
>TRBV23-1
CASSQGEGGREWGNTIYF
>TRBV2
CASSGWRGTEAFF
>TRBV9
CASSGLRAGQYNEQFF
>TRBV14
CASSPQGVTQYF